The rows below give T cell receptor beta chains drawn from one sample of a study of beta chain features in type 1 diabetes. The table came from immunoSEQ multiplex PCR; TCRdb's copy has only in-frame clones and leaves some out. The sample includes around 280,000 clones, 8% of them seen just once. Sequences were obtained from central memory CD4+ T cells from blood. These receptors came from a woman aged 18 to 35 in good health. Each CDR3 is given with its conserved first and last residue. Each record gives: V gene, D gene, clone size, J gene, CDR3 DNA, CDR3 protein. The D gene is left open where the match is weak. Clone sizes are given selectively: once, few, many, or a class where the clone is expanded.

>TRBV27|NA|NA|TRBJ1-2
TGTGCCAGCAGTTCCCACCTAGTCGACAGGAACTATGGCTACACCTTC
CASSSHLVDRNYGYTF
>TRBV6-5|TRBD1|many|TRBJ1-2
TGTGCCAGCAGAGGGGGCGCTGGCTATGGCTACACCTTC
CASRGGAGYGYTF
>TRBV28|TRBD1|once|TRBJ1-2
TGTGCCCTGGGACAGGGGATCTATGGCTACACCTTC
CALGQGIYGYTF
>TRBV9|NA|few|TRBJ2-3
TGTGCCAGCAGCGTAGGTCAGGGGCAAAGCACAGATACGCAGTATTTT
CASSVGQGQSTDTQYF
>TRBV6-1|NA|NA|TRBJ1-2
TGTGCCAGCAGTGAGTCTACAGCCTATGGCTACACCTTC
CASSESTAYGYTF
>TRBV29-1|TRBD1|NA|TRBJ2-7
TGCAGCGTGTGGGAACCGGACAGGGCCTCCTACGAGCAGTACTTC
CSVWEPDRASYEQYF
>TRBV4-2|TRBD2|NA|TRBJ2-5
TGTGCCAGCAGCCAAGCGACTAGCGGGGAGACCCAGTACTTC
CASSQATSGETQYF
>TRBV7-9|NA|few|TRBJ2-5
TGTGCCAGCAGCAGGAGGGGGCTGGGAACCCAAGAGACCCAGTACTTC
CASSRRGLGTQETQYF
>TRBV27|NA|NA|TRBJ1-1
TGTGCCAGCAGTTTATCGAGGCAGGCCTCGAACACTGAAGCTTTCTTT
CASSLSRQASNTEAFF
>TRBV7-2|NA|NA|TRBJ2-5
TGTGCCAGCAGCTTACAACTAGCCATGGAGACCCAGTACTTC
CASSLQLAMETQYF
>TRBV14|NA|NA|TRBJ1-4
TGTGCCAGCAGCCACGGAGAAAATGAAAAACTGTTTTTT
CASSHGENEKLFF
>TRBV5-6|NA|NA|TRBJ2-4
TGTGCCAGCAGCTTGCTAGGGCAGGGAATTGACAAAAACATTCAGTACTTC
CASSLLGQGIDKNIQYF
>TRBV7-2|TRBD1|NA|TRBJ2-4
TGCGCCAGCAGCCAAGAGTGGACAGGTGGGGACATTCAGTACTTC
CASSQEWTGGDIQYF
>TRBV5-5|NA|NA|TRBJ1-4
TGCGCCAGCAGTTATTCCGGGAACCCCGCAACTAATGAAAAACTGTTTTTT
CASSYSGNPATNEKLFF
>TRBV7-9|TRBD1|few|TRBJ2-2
TGTGCCAGCAGCCCCGGACAGGGTGCCGGGGAGCTGTTTTTT
CASSPGQGAGELFF
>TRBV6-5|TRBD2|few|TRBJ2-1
TGTGCCAGCAGAGGGACTATTACTAAACGGGAGCAGTTCTTC
CASRGTITKREQFF
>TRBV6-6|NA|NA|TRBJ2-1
TGTGCCAGCAGGCTAGGGGGTGGGAACTACAATGAGCAGTTCTTC
CASRLGGGNYNEQFF
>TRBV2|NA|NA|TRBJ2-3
TGTGCCAGCAATTGGGGCGGGACTAGCACAGATACGCAGTATTTT
CASNWGGTSTDTQYF
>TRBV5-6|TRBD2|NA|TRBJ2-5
TGTGCCAGCAGCTTGGTGGCTAGCGGGAGGGAGACCCAGTACTTC
CASSLVASGRETQYF
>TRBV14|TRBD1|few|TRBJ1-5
TGTGCCAGCAGCCAAGAGCCGCGGGGGGACAGGGGGCGCGTAGATCAGCCCCAGCATTTT
CASSQEPRGDRGRVDQPQHF
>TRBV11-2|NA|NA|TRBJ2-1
TGTGCCAGCAGCTTAGCGGTCTCCGAGCAGTTCTTC
CASSLAVSEQFF
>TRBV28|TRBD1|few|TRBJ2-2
TGTGCCAGCAGTCGCCGACAGGGCCCCGGGGAGCTGTTTTTT
CASSRRQGPGELFF
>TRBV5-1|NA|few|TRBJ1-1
TGCGCCAGCAGCTTGGTAAATCAGGGTAGGACTGAAGCTTTCTTT
CASSLVNQGRTEAFF
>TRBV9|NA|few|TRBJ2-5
TGTGCCAGCAGCCGAGACGGACCTAGGGCCCAGTACTTC
CASSRDGPRAQYF
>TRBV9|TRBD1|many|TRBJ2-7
TGTGCCAGCAGCGCAGGGACAGTCTTTGGCGAGCAGTACTTC
CASSAGTVFGEQYF
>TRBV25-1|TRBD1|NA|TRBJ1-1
TGTGCCAGCAGTGAGGGAGGACAGGTGAGAGCTTTCTTT
CASSEGGQVRAFF
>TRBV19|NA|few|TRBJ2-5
TGTGCCAGTAGTATACGTCCAGGGCAGGAGACCCAGTACTTC
CASSIRPGQETQYF
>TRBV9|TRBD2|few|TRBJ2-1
TGTGCCAGCAGCGTTTTAGCGGGAGGAGCTTACAATGAGCAGTTCTTC
CASSVLAGGAYNEQFF
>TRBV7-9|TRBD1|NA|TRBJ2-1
TGTGCCAGCAGCATAGCATACAGGGGCGCTATGAATGAGCAGTTCTTC
CASSIAYRGAMNEQFF
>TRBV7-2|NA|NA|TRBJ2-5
TGTGCCAGCAGCAAAGCGTTAGAACGGGTAGAGACCCAGTACTTC
CASSKALERVETQYF
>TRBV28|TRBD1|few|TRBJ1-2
TGTGCCAGCACCTCAGCTGGGGGACAGGGTGTATCGAACTATGGCTACACCTTC
CASTSAGGQGVSNYGYTF
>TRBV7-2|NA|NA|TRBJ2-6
TGTGCCAGCAGTTCAGACGCGTCTGGGGCCAACGTCCTGACTTTC
CASSSDASGANVLTF
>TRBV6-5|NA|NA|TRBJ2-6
TGTGCCAGCAGTTACTTACCCTTGGGGGCCAACGTCCTGACTTTC
CASSYLPLGANVLTF
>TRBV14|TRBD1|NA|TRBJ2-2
TGTGCCAGCAGCAGGACAGGGTACCGCACCGGGGAGCTGTTTTTT
CASSRTGYRTGELFF
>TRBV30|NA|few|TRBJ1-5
TGTGCCTGGAGTTCGCTGGGCGGCAATCAGCCCCAGCATTTT
CAWSSLGGNQPQHF
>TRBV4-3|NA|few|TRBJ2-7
TGCGCCAGCAGCCCGATGTCCGGGAATCGCTACGAGCAGTACTTC
CASSPMSGNRYEQYF
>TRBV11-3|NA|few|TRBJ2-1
TGTGCCAGCTCAATAGGGGGGACTTACTCCTACAATGAGCAGTTCTTC
CASSIGGTYSYNEQFF
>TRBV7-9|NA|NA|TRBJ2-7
TGTGCCAGCAGCCCCATACGCGACTCCTACGAGCAGTACTTC
CASSPIRDSYEQYF
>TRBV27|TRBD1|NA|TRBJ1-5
TGTGCCAGCAGGAGGGGACAGAATAGCAATCAGCCCCAGCATTTT
CASRRGQNSNQPQHF
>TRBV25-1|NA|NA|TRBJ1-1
TGTGCCAGCAGTGAACAGGGAATAGGGAGGGCTTTCTTT
CASSEQGIGRAFF
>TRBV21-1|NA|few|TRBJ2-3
TGTGCCAGCAGCAAAGCGCACCCTAGCACAGATACGCAGTATTTT
CASSKAHPSTDTQYF
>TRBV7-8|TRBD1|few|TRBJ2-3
TGTGCCAGCAGCTACTTAGTCGGACAGGGTTTAAGCACAGATACGCAGTATTTT
CASSYLVGQGLSTDTQYF
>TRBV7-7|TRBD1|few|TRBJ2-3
TGTGCCAGCAGCCCGACAGGGCCAGATACGCAGTATTTT
CASSPTGPDTQYF
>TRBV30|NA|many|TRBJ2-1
TGTGCCTGGAGTGTGAATTACAATGAGCAGTTCTTC
CAWSVNYNEQFF
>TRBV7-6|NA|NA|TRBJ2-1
TGTGCCAGCAGCTTGATAGGGGCCAGCTCCTACAATGAGCAGTTCTTC
CASSLIGASSYNEQFF
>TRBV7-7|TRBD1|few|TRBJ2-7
TGTGCTAGCAGCTTTGGGTCGGACAGGGGTACGAAGCAGTACTTC
CASSFGSDRGTKQYF
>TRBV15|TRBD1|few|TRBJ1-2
TGTGCCACCAGCAGCAGACAGGGGTATGGCTACACCTTC
CATSSRQGYGYTF
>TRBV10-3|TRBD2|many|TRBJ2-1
TGTGCCATCAGTGGTTCGGGCGGGAGGTTCAATGAGCAGTTCTTC
CAISGSGGRFNEQFF
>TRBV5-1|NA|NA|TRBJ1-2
TGCGCCAGCAGCTTCGGACAGATCTATGGCTACACCTTC
CASSFGQIYGYTF
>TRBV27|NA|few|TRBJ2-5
TGTGCCAGCAGTTTAACTGGGGGCAGGGGTTTGCCCCAGTACTTC
CASSLTGGRGLPQYF
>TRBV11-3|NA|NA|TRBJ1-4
TGTGCCAGCAGCTTAAGTGTGCAGGGAGAAAAACTGTTTTTT
CASSLSVQGEKLFF
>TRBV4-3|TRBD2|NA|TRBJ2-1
TGCGCCAGCAGCTTGCGGACTAGCGGCCTCTACAATGAGCAGTTCTTC
CASSLRTSGLYNEQFF
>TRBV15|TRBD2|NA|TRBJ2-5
TGTGCCACCAGCGGGACTAGCGGTTGGAGAGAGACCCAGTACTTC
CATSGTSGWRETQYF
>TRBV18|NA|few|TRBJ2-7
TGTGCCAGCTCACCATCAACAGAGCAGTACTTC
CASSPSTEQYF
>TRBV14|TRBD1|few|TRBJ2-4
TGTGCCAGCAGCGCCGTAGGGGGCTGGGGTATTCAGTACTTC
CASSAVGGWGIQYF
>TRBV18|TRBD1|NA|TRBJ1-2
TGTGCCAGCTCACTAGACAGGGGACCGAGCTATGGCTACACCTTC
CASSLDRGPSYGYTF
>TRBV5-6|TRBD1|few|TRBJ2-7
TGTGCCAGCAGCTTGAGTGTGACAGGGAGCACCGCCCGCTACGAGCAGTACTTC
CASSLSVTGSTARYEQYF
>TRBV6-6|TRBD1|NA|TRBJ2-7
TGTGCCAGCAGACTACAGGGGGCGAGCGAGCAGTACTTC
CASRLQGASEQYF
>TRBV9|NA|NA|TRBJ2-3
TGTGCCAGCAGCGTAGATTCAGTTTCAGATACGCAGTATTTT
CASSVDSVSDTQYF
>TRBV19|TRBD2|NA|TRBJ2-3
TGTGCCAGTAGTATCACTAGCGGGGGCACAGATACGCAGTATTTT
CASSITSGGTDTQYF